This T cell receptor (beta chain) emerged from a study of molecular identifiers for immune sequencing clone quantification. Background on the study: Four portions were sequenced after RNA from 20,000 or 100,000 naive CD8 cells was split five ways in replicates.

The authors built bulk TCR libraries by previously described methods with listed TCR primers. TCRdb reprocessed the PCR reads via MiXCR and lists one record per CDR3 protein. Of about 300,000 distinct CDR3 sequences listed, about a fifth are singletons. This clonotype came up many times. V was trimmed by 1 base and J by 3 bases, leaving 15 bases between them. In germline, CDR1 is MDHEN, CDR2 SYDVKM. The CDR3 runs to 16 residues. The chain recombines TRBV28 with TRBJ1-1, with D hard to call. The TCR comes from a human donor in good health. Some libraries in this study had Jurkat cell RNA spiked in. The source material was naive CD8+ T cells from blood, with Jurkat cell RNA spiked in. Subset indicated: FACS-sorted CD8+CD4-CCR7+CD45RA+ naive T cells. The CDR3 coding sequence is TGTGCCAGCAGTTTATTAGACACCCACCGGGACACTGAAGCTTTCTTT. As protein: CASSLLDTHRDTEAFF. Full variable domain (remainder filled in from reference TRBV28 and TRBJ1-1): DVKVTQSSRYLVKRTGEKVFLECVQDMDHENMFWYRQDPGLGLRLIYFSYDVKMKEKGDIPEGYSVSREKKERFSLILESASTNQTSMYLCASSLLDTHRDTEAFFGQGTRLTVV.